This is a list of T cell receptor beta chains from one sample in a study of a mutant IDH1 vaccine in newly diagnosed glioma. No antigens are known for them. TCRdb's copy holds only in-frame clones and misses some; the assay was immunoSEQ multiplex PCR. The sample has about 65,000 clones; approximately 81% are singletons. Sequences were derived from PBMCs, sampled from a glioma patient whose treatment included an IDH1 peptide vaccine. The receptors originated from a man aged 25-45 years with glioma. Both conserved end residues are part of each CDR3. The D gene is left open where the match is weak.

D gene	V gene	J gene	CDR3 protein
.	TRBV18	TRBJ2-6	CASSPAGGANVLTF
TRBD2	TRBV16	TRBJ2-7	CASAFPGTSGGLEQYF
.	TRBV28	TRBJ1-5	CASSLSGVGSLRDQPQHF
.	TRBV2	TRBJ2-7	CASGGRTYEQYF
TRBD1	TRBV2	TRBJ1-6	CASAPGQSNSPLHF
TRBD1	TRBV28	TRBJ1-5	CASTVEGQIPNQPQHF
TRBD2	TRBV5-1	TRBJ2-5	CASSLAGTNRAEYF
.	TRBV19	TRBJ1-2	CASLYRAEANYGYTF
.	TRBV18	TRBJ1-1	CASSPPKAKANTEAFF
.	TRBV7-7	TRBJ2-3	CASSRYLGPDTQYF
.	TRBV7-9	TRBJ2-3	CASSLQSTDTQYF
TRBD2	TRBV10-2	TRBJ2-5	CASRRGRRKETQYF
TRBD1	TRBV10-2	TRBJ1-2	CASSERQGGFGYGYTF
.	TRBV28	TRBJ2-5	CASRQTGRDIETQYF
.	TRBV5-1	TRBJ2-7	CASQGFSYEQYF
TRBD2	TRBV10-3	TRBJ2-2	CAIGPEGGGLSTGELFF
TRBD1	TRBV27	TRBJ1-5	CASSLRVRGRGSNQPQHF
.	TRBV5-5	TRBJ1-5	CASSLERQNNQPQHF
TRBD1	TRBV30	TRBJ2-2	CAWSRGQENYANTGELFF
.	TRBV11-3	TRBJ1-3	CASSLQGLPGNTIYF
TRBD2	TRBV7-7	TRBJ2-5	CASSLQASGSETQYF
TRBD1	TRBV18	TRBJ1-2	CASSTGTGMVGYTF
.	TRBV28	TRBJ2-2	CASSLSRLDRKNTGELFF
TRBD1	TRBV5-1	TRBJ2-3	CASSLVGQGTDTQYF
.	TRBV2	TRBJ2-3	CASSEEWDFRDTQYF
.	TRBV10-3	TRBJ1-2	CAISESGSEVYYGYTF
.	TRBV27	TRBJ1-1	CASSPWGGRMNTEAFF
.	TRBV4-2	TRBJ2-1	CASSQHQSSYNEQFF
.	TRBV6-1	TRBJ2-7	CASSATSSYEQYF
.	TRBV5-1	TRBJ2-5	CASSVPTAEETQYF
.	TRBV2	TRBJ2-2	CASTGLRSDTGELFF
TRBD1	TRBV7-6	TRBJ2-7	CASSLEPGQGNEQYF
TRBD1	TRBV19	TRBJ1-2	CASRGTGLNYGYTF
.	TRBV2	TRBJ1-5	CASTRDFNQPQHF
TRBD2	TRBV2	TRBJ2-1	CASILPSGAYNEQFF
.	TRBV6-1	TRBJ1-1	CASSEIGGSGEAFF
.	TRBV6-1	TRBJ1-2	CASSWGPGQTAYTF
.	TRBV19	TRBJ1-6	CASSDRVQNSPLHF
TRBD2	TRBV4-2	TRBJ2-2	CASTAGAGELFF
TRBD1	TRBV6-4	TRBJ1-1	CASSGDSRNTEAFF
TRBD2	TRBV5-5	TRBJ2-3	CASSLGSGGTADTQYF
.	TRBV12-2	TRBJ1-5	CASRLRPGEPQHF
.	TRBV6-6	TRBJ2-5	CASSYPGPGRETQYF
TRBD2	TRBV2	TRBJ2-3	CASRRLAGTFTDTQYF
TRBD1	TRBV10-3	TRBJ1-1	CAISDPGQSMNTEAFF
TRBD1	TRBV30	TRBJ2-7	CAWSVRAGGGQYF
TRBD1	TRBV28	TRBJ2-1	CASSSADRDYNEQFF